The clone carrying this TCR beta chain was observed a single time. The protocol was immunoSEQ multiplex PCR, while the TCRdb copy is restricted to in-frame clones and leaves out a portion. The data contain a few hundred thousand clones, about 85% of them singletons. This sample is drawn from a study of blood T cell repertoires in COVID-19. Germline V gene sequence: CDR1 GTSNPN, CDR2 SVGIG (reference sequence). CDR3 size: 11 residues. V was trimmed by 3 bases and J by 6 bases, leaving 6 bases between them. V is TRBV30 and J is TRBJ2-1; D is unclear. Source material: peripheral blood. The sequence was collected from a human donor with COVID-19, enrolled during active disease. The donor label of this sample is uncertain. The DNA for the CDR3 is TGTGCCTGGAGCCCTATCAATGAGCAGTTCTTC. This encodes CAWSPINEQFF.